The entry below describes one T cell receptor beta chain. Its antigen is as yet unknown. Time point of the sample: week 5, during vaccination. One vaccine dose held 300 ug of mutant IDH1 20-mer peptide and came with topical imiquimod. Clones were sequenced by immunoSEQ multiplex PCR, and TCRdb holds only the in-frame ones, with some missing. Of tens of thousands of clones listed, 90% to 95% are singletons. The CDR3 is made up of 14 amino acids. Trimming took 5 bases from V and 2 from J; bases not matched to a gene: 5. Germline CDR1 GTSNPN, CDR2 SVGIG (reference sequence). The sample originates from a study of a mutant IDH1 vaccine in newly diagnosed glioma. Across the whole study: Patients got radiotherapy, temozolomide, or both beforehand, and most got both. Findings of the study overall: Among patients, approximately 93% showed immune responses induced by the vaccine.

The chain employs TRBV30 and TRBJ2-3; 9 positions match TRBD2. The clonotype comes from a woman aged 50 to 65 with glioma. The sequencing here drew on PBMCs, taken from a glioma patient whose treatment included an IDH1 peptide vaccine. Here the CDR3 reads CAWGASGITDTQYF. Here the CDR3 DNA reads TGTGCCTGGGGGGCTAGCGGGATCACAGATACGCAGTATTTT.